This T cell receptor beta chain is drawn from a study of blood T cell repertoires in COVID-19. Across the whole study: Sample material is recorded as cDNA or gDNA derived from T cells, B-cell-depleted T cells, or PBMCs.

The data were produced by immunoSEQ multiplex PCR, yet TCRdb's version contains in-frame clones alone and is incomplete. The sample contains 200,000 to 250,000 clones, 80% to 90% of which appear only once. The specimen was peripheral blood. This clonotype originated in a man in his forties with acute or convalescent COVID-19.

Here the CDR3 reads CASSPWTSVFQETQYF. DNA of the CDR3: TGCGCCAGCAGCCCTTGGACTAGCGTTTTCCAAGAGACCCAGTACTTC. V gene TRBV5-1 combines with J gene TRBJ2-5; TRBD2 matches 9 bases. The trim removed 4 bases at V and 1 base at J, leaving 8 bases unmatched. This CDR3 has 16 residues. Germline V gene data show CDR1 as SGHRS and CDR2 as YFSETQ.